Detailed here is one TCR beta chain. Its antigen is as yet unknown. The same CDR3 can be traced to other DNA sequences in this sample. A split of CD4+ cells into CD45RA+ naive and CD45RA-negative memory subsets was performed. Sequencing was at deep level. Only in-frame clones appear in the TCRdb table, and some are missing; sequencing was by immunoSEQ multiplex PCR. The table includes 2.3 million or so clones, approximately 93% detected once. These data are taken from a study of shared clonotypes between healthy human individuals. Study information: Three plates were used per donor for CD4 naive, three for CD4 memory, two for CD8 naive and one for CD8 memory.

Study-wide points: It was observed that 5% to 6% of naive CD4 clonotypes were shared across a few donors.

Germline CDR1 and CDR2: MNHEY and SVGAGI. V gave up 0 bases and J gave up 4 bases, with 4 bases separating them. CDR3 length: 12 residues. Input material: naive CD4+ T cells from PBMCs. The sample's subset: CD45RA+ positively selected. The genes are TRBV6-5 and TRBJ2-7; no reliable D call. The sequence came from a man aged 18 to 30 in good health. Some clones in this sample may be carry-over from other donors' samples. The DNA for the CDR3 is TGTGCCAGCAGTTACTCGAGATACGAGCAGTACTTC. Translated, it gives CASSYSRYEQYF.